Each of the 19 T cell receptor beta chains below was sequenced from the same sample in a study of cytotoxic CD8 clonotypes in ibrutinib-treated CLL. Profiled with immunoSEQ multiplex PCR; TCRdb holds only in-frame clones, not every one. The profile covers some 310,000 clones, with just under 80% appearing a single time and 5% to 7% taken by the ten largest. The sequencing here drew on PBMCs, taken before ibrutinib treatment. The receptors were sampled from a human donor with chronic lymphocytic leukemia.

CDR3 in amino acids: CSVVGVFEKLFF. CDR3 coding DNA: TGCAGCGTTGTGGGGGTGTTCGAAAAACTGTTTTTT. The chain is built from TRBV29-1 and TRBJ1-4, with D perhaps matching TRBD1 (5 bases). The CDR3 length is 12 residues. The germline gives CDR1 SQVTM, CDR2 ANQGSEA. V lost 4 bases, J lost 8 bases, and 11 bases lay in between.

The J gene is TRBJ1-3, the V gene TRBV23-1; D may be TRBD1 (5 bases). TRBV23-1 is designated an ORF whose function remains uncertain. The CDR3 is made up of 18 amino acids. Trimming shortened V by 6 bases and J by 1 base, and 22 bases separated the two germline ends. CDR3 protein: CASRINTTGGKSGNTIYF. In DNA form, the CDR3 reads TGCGCCAGCAGGATTAATACCACAGGTGGGAAGTCTGGAAACACCATATATTTT.

DNA for the CDR3: TGTGCCTGGAGTCGAGGGGCCTGGACGCCTACCTACGAGCAGTACTTC. Translation gives CAWSRGAWTPTYEQYF. The chain links TRBV30 to TRBJ2-7, with D perhaps being TRBD1 or TRBD2 (5 bases each). There are 16 residues in the CDR3. Germline V gives CDR1 GTSNPN, CDR2 SVGIG (reference sequence). Trimming pared 2 bases from V and 2 bases from J, leaving 19 bases between.

The chain is built from TRBV11-2 and TRBJ2-5, with D possibly matching TRBD2 (6 bases). This CDR3 contains 15 residues. The germline gives CDR1 SGHAT, CDR2 FQNNGV. The V end was cut by 1 base, the J end by 1 base, with 10 bases between. The CDR3 DNA sequence: TGTGCCAGCAGCTTAGGGGGAGCGGGCCAAGAGACCCAGTACTTC. Its translation is CASSLGGAGQETQYF.

This clone was counted between two and nine times. The V gene is TRBV28, the J gene TRBJ1-2, with 7 bases fitting TRBD1. The trim removed 4 bases at V and 6 bases at J, leaving 5 bases unmatched. CDR1 is MDHEN, CDR2 SYDVKM, per germline. This CDR3 is 13 amino acids long. Written as DNA, the CDR3 is TGTGCCAGCAGTTCGCCCACAGGGGATGGCTACACCTTC. It translates to CASSSPTGDGYTF.

The gene calls are TRBV4-2 and TRBJ2-5, with 9 bases aligning to TRBD2. V was pared by 0 bases and J by 4 bases, with 9 bases of the junction left unmatched. Germline CDR1 is LGHNA and CDR2 is YNFKEQ. This CDR3 is built from 17 residues. CDR3 loop: CASSQESTREGPETQYF. The CDR3 region has the DNA TGTGCCAGCAGCCAAGAATCGACGCGGGAGGGCCCAGAGACCCAGTACTTC.

The V and J genes are TRBV19 and TRBJ2-5, with 9 bases that match TRBD2. Looked up from germline, CDR1 is LNHDA and CDR2 is SQIVND (reference sequence). The length of the CDR3 is 14 residues. Germline trimming cut 6 bases from V and 2 bases from J; bases unmatched to any gene: 4. The CDR3 here is CASSRLAGQETQYF. The CDR3 bases are TGTGCCAGTAGCCGGCTAGCGGGGCAAGAGACCCAGTACTTC.

The table lists this clone with a count of one. The chain has TRBV28 and TRBJ2-3; 11 nucleotides line up with TRBD2. The J segment lost 6 bases and the V segment lost 7 bases, leaving 9 bases of the junction unmatched. The CDR3 spans 15 residues. CDR1 MDHEN and CDR2 SYDVKM come from the germline V gene. The CDR3 coding sequence is TGTGCCAGCACAACACTAGCGGGAGTCCCGGATACGCAGTATTTT. Protein sequence: CASTTLAGVPDTQYF. Combining the CDR3 with reference TRBV28 and TRBJ2-3 gives the whole variable domain DVKVTQSSRYLVKRTGEKVFLECVQDMDHENMFWYRQDPGLGLRLIYFSYDVKMKEKGDIPEGYSVSREKKERFSLILESASTNQTSMYLCASTTLAGVPDTQYFGPGTRLTVL.

The rearrangement links TRBV7-6 to TRBJ2-5; 11 positions match TRBD2. This CDR3 region has 16 residues. Looked up from germline, CDR1 is SGHVS and CDR2 is FNYEAQ. The J segment lost 0 bases and the V segment lost 5 bases, leaving 5 bases of the junction unmatched. The DNA for the CDR3 is TGTGCCAGCAGCACACCTAGCGGGGGGTACCAAGAGACCCAGTACTTC. Amino acid sequence: CASSTPSGGYQETQYF.

This chain uses TRBV5-5 with TRBJ1-2; D is unresolved. With 0 bases removed from V and 2 bases from J, the gap between germline ends came to 8 bases. The V gene's germline CDR1 is SGHKS and CDR2 YYEKEE (reference sequence). The CDR3 is made up of 14 amino acids. The CDR3 region is CASSLALANYGYTF. CDR3 in DNA: TGTGCCAGCAGCTTGGCCCTGGCGAACTATGGCTACACCTTC. Full variable domain (missing parts from reference TRBV5-5 and TRBJ1-2): DAGVTQSPTHLIKTRGQQVTLRCSPISGHKSVSWYQQVLGQGPQFIFQYYEKEERGRGNFPDRFSARQFPNYSSELNVNALLLGDSALYLCASSLALANYGYTFGSGTRLTVV.

This clone was seen only a few times. The rearrangement links TRBV7-6 to TRBJ2-7; 8 bases agree with TRBD2. The CDR3 has 16 residues. Germline CDR1 SGHVS, CDR2 FNYEAQ. V was clipped by 3 bases and J by 3 bases; unmatched bases: 10. The DNA of the CDR3 is TGTGCCAGCAGCTTTCGCACGGGAGGGGTTCTCTACGAGCAGTACTTC. Residues: CASSFRTGGVLYEQYF.

This clone was observed a single time. The J gene is TRBJ1-3, the V gene TRBV27; a weak D match, TRBD1 (5 bases). The ends were cut back, 6 bases at V and 1 base at J, with 16 bases in the middle. Per the germline V gene, CDR1 is MNHEY and CDR2 is SMNVEV (reference sequence). This CDR3 comprises 16 residues. CDR3 residues: CASSPYRGASGNTIYF. The CDR3 DNA is TGTGCCAGCAGCCCCTACCGTGGGGCATCTGGAAACACCATATATTTT.

The chain links TRBV6-1 to TRBJ1-1; D unclear. Germline lookup yields CDR1 MNHNS and CDR2 SASEGT. This CDR3 region has 17 residues. V was trimmed by 0 bases and J by 2 bases, leaving 16 bases between them. The CDR3 here is CASSEARQFRDNTEAFF. The CDR3 coding sequence is TGTGCCAGCAGTGAAGCGCGTCAGTTCCGGGATAACACTGAAGCTTTCTTT.

This chain connects TRBV4-1 to TRBJ1-3; D gene ambiguous. The CDR3 consists of 19 residues. V was trimmed by 2 bases and J by 0 bases, leaving 20 bases between them. In germline, CDR1 is MGHRA, CDR2 YSYEKL. In DNA form, the CDR3 reads TGCGCCAGCAGCCAATTTTGGGTATTTCGACAAGACTCTGGAAACACCATATATTTT. Translated, it gives CASSQFWVFRQDSGNTIYF.

The chain carries TRBV5-1 and TRBJ2-7, with TRBD2 matching 14 bases. The CDR3 spans 17 residues. V lost 6 bases and J lost 5; bases outside the gene matches: 13. Germline lookup yields CDR1 SGHRS and CDR2 YFSETQ. CDR3 amino acids: CASNAGTSGRVFHEQYF. CDR3 coding DNA: TGCGCCAGCAATGCCGGGACTAGCGGGAGAGTATTCCACGAGCAGTACTTC.

A note on this clone: Within the sample, other DNA sequences also encode this same CDR3. This chain uses TRBV7-2 with TRBJ1-3; no definite D call. CDR1 and CDR2 from the germline V gene are SGHTA and FQGNSA. V lost 5 bases, J lost 0 bases, and 14 bases lay in between. The CDR3 totals 16 residues. The CDR3 DNA sequence: TGTGCCAGCAGCCCACGGACGGTTCTCTCTGGAAACACCATATATTTT. Translation: CASSPRTVLSGNTIYF.

This chain links TRBV5-4 with TRBJ1-2; D remains ambiguous. This CDR3 region has 11 residues. Trimming took 0 bases from V and 13 from J, leaving 10 bases between them. CDR1 and CDR2 (germline): SGHNT, YYREEE (reference sequence). The CDR3 loop reads CASSLGFLLTF. The CDR3 nucleotides are TGTGCCAGCAGCTTGGGATTTCTTCTCACCTTC.

V is TRBV27 and J is TRBJ2-2; D possibly uses TRBD1 or TRBD2 (5 bases each). Germline values: CDR1 MNHEY, CDR2 SMNVEV (reference sequence). This CDR3 has 15 amino acids. V lost 7 bases to trimming and J lost 0 bases, with 12 bases between them. The CDR3 DNA is TGTGCCAGCACCGCTGGGACCTCGAACACCGGGGAGCTGTTTTTT. This translates into CASTAGTSNTGELFF.

The gene calls are TRBV7-9 and TRBJ2-7; 10 positions match TRBD1. In germline, CDR1 is SEHNR, CDR2 FQNEAQ (reference sequence). V shed 1 base, J shed 3 bases, and the junction held 9 bases outside the gene matches. The CDR3 contains 17 residues. This CDR3 is CASSLVRSRDRGYEQYF. CDR3 in DNA: TGTGCCAGCAGCTTAGTCCGTAGCCGGGACAGGGGCTACGAGCAGTACTTC.